Listed here are 5 T cell receptor beta chains from one sample, sequenced in a study of blood T cell repertoires in COVID-19. Using immunoSEQ multiplex PCR, the repertoire was profiled, and TCRdb retains in-frame clones only, with some absent. The data show under 200,000 clones, with over 80% seen just once and roughly 9% held by the top ten. Sequencing was carried out using peripheral blood. These receptor sequences come from a woman older than 75 with active or convalescent COVID-19.

The CDR3 loop reads CASSYGTGKGNTIYF. CDR3 coding DNA: TGTGCCAGCAGCTATGGGACAGGGAAGGGAAACACCATATATTTT. The genes are TRBV7-2 and TRBJ1-3; 9 bases match TRBD1. Per the germline V gene, CDR1 is SGHTA and CDR2 is FQGNSA. The CDR3 totals 15 residues. J gave up 4 bases and V 4 bases, and 5 bases lay outside the gene matches.

In DNA form, the CDR3 reads TGTGCCAGCAGCGTCACGCACTCCACAGATACGCAGTATTTT. It encodes CASSVTHSTDTQYF. V usage is TRBV11-2 and J usage is TRBJ2-3; D gene unclear. CDR1 SGHAT and CDR2 FQNNGV come from the germline V gene. The CDR3 extends over 14 amino acids. V lost 5 bases and J 2 bases, leaving 11 bases between the germline ends.

This chain connects TRBV5-8 to TRBJ1-3; D call uncertain. V shed 1 base and J shed 2 bases, with 7 bases lying between them. The CDR3 totals 14 residues. Germline CDR1 SGHTS, CDR2 YDEGEE. CDR3 sequence: CASSLWGAGNTIYF. Here the CDR3 DNA reads TGTGCCAGCAGCTTGTGGGGAGCTGGAAACACCATATATTTT.

The chain employs TRBV7-2 and TRBJ2-5; TRBD2 aligns across 11 bases. The V gene end was trimmed by 1 base and the J gene end by 1 base; junction bases not matched to a gene: 2. Germline loops: CDR1 SGHTA, CDR2 FQGNSA. There are 16 residues in the CDR3. DNA for the CDR3: TGTGCCAGCAGCTTAGAGCTAGCGGGGGGCCAAGAGACCCAGTACTTC. Amino acids: CASSLELAGGQETQYF. Looking up the rest from reference TRBV7-2 and TRBJ2-5 gives the full variable domain: GAGVSQSPSNKVTEKGKDVELRCDPISGHTALYWYRQSLGQGLEFLIYFQGNSAPDKSGLPSDRFSAERTGGSVSTLTIQRTQQEDSAVYLCASSLELAGGQETQYFGPGTRLLVL.

This clone was seen only once. The chain links TRBV7-2 to TRBJ2-5, with D tentatively TRBD1 (6 bases). This CDR3 spans 13 amino acids. The germline V gene has CDR1 SGHTA and CDR2 FQGNSA. V lost 2 bases and J lost 5, with 9 bases in between. CDR3 nucleotide sequence: TGTGCCAGCAGCTTATGGGGGCTGGAGACCCAGTACTTC. Its protein product is CASSLWGLETQYF.